This T cell receptor (beta chain) was recovered during a study of blood T cell repertoires in COVID-19. Background on the study: PBMCs, B-cell-depleted T cells, or T cells were the source of the cDNA or gDNA that made up the material.

V dropped 3 bases and J dropped 8; count of bases not matched to a gene: 2. Germline CDR1 is SGHRS and CDR2 is YFSETQ. CDR3 size: 12 residues. Some clones are missing from TCRdb's copy, which holds only in-frame ones; the method was immunoSEQ multiplex PCR. The table shows about 27,000 clones, with 92% occurring only once. The sequenced sample was peripheral blood. This sequence joins TRBV5-1 and TRBJ2-1; 7 bases fit TRBD1. This clonotype was obtained from a human donor in a cohort sampled during active COVID-19. The CDR3 sequence is CASSYRGHEQFF. DNA of the CDR3: TGCGCCAGCAGCTACAGGGGCCATGAGCAGTTCTTC.